The T cell receptor beta chain under discussion was sequenced for a study of blood T cell repertoires in COVID-19. Authors' data handling: Nucleated cell number was recorded as an estimate derived from reference gene primer amplification. Libraries were prepared by immunoSEQ multiplex PCR; TCRdb keeps only in-frame clonotypes and omits some of them. V and J calls and clone size are given by that table; D and trimming were obtained from the DNA. The sample holds roughly 230,000 clones, roughly 84% seen once. Recruitment covered about two dozen US areas and drew participants whose ages spanned roughly 18 to 95 years. Trimming stripped 4 bases from V and 8 bases from J, with 20 bases between. This CDR3 contains 15 residues. Germline CDR1 is MDHEN and CDR2 is SYDVKM.

What was sequenced was PBMCs or T cells enriched from blood (not recorded which). The V and J genes are TRBV28 and TRBJ1-2; TRBD1 is a possible D gene (6 bases). The receptor's source is a man over 45 who had recovered from COVID-19. The DNA for the CDR3 is TGTGCCAGCAGTTCAGGCTTGAACAGGGTCCGGGGCTACACCTTC. Its translation: CASSSGLNRVRGYTF.